This T cell receptor (beta chain) was sequenced for a study of breast tumors, draining lymph nodes, adjacent tissues. General study results and limits: Luminal-like breast cancer showed significantly higher tumor–nontumor repertoire similarity than basal-like.

There are 15 residues in the CDR3. The V segment lost 7 bases and the J segment 9 bases; nucleotides outside the gene matches: 13. Germline-derived CDR1 and CDR2 are LNHDA and SQIVND (reference sequence). This clonotype showed up many times. The antigen is unknown. TCRdb processed the multiplex PCR reads anew with MiXCR; each CDR3 protein has one entry. The sample includes about 170,000 distinct CDR3 sequences, about 34% of them seen just once. Breast cancer patients provided tissue from their axillary draining lymph nodes. The chain has TRBV19 and TRBJ2-3; 10 nucleotides align to TRBD1. The sample was axillary lymph node tissue. This receptor was taken from a female donor with breast cancer. Some clones in this sample may be carry-over from other donors' samples. The CDR3, as DNA: TGTGCCAGTACCAATACCGGGACAGGGGACAACACGCAGTATTTT. Protein product: CASTNTGTGDNTQYF.